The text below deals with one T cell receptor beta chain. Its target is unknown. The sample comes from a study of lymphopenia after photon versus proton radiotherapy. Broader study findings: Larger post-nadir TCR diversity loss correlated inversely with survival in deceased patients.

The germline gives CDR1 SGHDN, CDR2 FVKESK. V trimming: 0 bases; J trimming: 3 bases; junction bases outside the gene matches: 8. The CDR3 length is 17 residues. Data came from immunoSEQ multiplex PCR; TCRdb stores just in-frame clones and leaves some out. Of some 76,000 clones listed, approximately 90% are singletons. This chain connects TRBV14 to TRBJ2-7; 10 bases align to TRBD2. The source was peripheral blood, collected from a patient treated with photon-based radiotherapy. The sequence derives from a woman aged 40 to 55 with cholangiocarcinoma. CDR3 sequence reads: CASSQDPSLAGYYEQYF. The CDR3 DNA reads TGTGCCAGCAGCCAAGATCCCTCACTAGCGGGGTACTACGAGCAGTACTTC.